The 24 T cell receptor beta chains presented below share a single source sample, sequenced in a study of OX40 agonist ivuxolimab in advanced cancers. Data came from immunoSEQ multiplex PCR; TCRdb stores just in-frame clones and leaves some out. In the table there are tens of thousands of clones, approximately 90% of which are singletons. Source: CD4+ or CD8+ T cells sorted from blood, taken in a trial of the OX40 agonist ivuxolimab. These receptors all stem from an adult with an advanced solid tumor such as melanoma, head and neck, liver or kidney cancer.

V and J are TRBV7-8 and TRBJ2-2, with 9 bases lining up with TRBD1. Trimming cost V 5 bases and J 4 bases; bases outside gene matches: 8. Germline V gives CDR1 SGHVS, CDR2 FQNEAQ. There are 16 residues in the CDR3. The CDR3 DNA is TGTGCCAGCAGCCACACCGGACAGGGGTCCACCGGGGAGCTGTTTTTT. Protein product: CASSHTGQGSTGELFF.

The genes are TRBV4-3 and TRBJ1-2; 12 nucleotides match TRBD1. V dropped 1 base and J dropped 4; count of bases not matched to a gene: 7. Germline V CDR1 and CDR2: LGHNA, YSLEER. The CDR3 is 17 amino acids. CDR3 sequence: CASSQGLPGQGAYGYTF. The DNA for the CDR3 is TGCGCCAGCAGCCAAGGCCTCCCGGGACAGGGGGCCTATGGCTACACCTTC.

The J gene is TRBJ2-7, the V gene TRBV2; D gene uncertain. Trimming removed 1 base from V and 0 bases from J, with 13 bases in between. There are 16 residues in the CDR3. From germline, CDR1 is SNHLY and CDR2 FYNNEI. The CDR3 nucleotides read TGTGCCAGCAGTGAAGGTCGGCTCAAGGACTCCTACGAGCAGTACTTC. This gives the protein CASSEGRLKDSYEQYF.

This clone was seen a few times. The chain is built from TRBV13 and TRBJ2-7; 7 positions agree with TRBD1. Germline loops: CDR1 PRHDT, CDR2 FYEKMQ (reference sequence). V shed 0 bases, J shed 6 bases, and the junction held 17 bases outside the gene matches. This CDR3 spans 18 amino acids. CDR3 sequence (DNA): TGTGCCAGCAGCTTAGGTAATGGTGTAGGACAGGTCATTCTCGAGCAGTACTTC. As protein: CASSLGNGVGQVILEQYF.

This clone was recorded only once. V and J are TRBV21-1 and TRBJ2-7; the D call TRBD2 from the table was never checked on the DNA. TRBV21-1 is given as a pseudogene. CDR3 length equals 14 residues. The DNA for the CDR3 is TGTGCCAGCAGCCTCCGCGCGTGGCGGTGCGAGCAGTACTTC. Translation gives CASSLRAWRCEQYF.

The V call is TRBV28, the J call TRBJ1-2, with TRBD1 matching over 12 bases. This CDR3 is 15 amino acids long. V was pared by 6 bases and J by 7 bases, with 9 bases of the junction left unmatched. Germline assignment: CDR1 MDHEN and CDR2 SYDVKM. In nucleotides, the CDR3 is TGTGCCAGCAGGGGACAGGGGGCCGAGTTGGGTGGCTACACCTTC. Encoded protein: CASRGQGAELGGYTF.

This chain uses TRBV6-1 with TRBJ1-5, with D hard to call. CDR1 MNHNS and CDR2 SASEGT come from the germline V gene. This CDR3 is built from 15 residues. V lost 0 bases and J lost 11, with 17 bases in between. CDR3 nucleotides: TGTGCCAGCAGTGAAGCCGCCTCGGGTGGACCGGCCCAGCATTTT. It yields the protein CASSEAASGGPAQHF.

CDR3 DNA: TGTGCCAGCAGCCAAGGTACAGGGGGTAATAGCAATCAGCCCCAGCATTTT. The encoded protein is CASSQGTGGNSNQPQHF. The chain links TRBV4-2 to TRBJ1-5; 8 nucleotides line up with TRBD1. The CDR3 contains 17 residues. Germline CDR1 and CDR2: LGHNA and YNFKEQ. J gave up 0 bases and V 1 base, and 5 bases lay outside the gene matches.

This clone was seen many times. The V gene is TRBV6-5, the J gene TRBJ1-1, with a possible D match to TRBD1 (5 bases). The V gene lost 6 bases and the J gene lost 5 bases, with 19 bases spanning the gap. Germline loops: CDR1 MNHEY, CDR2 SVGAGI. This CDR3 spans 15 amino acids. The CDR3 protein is CASRFMSGSGTEAFF. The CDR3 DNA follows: TGTGCCAGCAGGTTCATGTCAGGGTCGGGGACTGAAGCTTTCTTT.

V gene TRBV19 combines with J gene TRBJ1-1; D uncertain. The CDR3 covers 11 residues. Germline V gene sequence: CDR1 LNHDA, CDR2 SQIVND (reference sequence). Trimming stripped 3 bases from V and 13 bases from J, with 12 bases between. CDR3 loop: CASSMSGKGFF. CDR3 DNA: TGTGCCAGTAGTATGTCGGGGAAAGGTTTCTTT.

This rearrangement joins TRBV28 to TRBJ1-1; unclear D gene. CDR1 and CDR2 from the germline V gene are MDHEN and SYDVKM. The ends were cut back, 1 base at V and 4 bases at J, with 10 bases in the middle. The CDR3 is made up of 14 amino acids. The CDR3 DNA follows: TGTGCCAGCAGTTTATTAGGAATGACCACTGAAGCTTTCTTT. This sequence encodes CASSLLGMTTEAFF.

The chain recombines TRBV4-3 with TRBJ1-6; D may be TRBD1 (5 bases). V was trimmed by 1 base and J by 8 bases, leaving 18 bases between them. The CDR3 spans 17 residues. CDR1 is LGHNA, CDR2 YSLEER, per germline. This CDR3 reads CASSQGHRSGGYSPLHF. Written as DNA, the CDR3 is TGCGCCAGCAGCCAAGGGCATCGGTCTGGGGGGTATTCACCCCTCCACTTT.

The CDR3 is CASSVDPFMNTEAFF. The DNA of the CDR3 is TGTGCCAGCAGCGTAGATCCGTTCATGAACACTGAAGCTTTCTTT. The V gene is TRBV9, the J gene TRBJ1-1; D call uncertain. The germline V gene has CDR1 SGDLS and CDR2 YYNGEE. V gave up 0 bases and J gave up 0 bases, with 9 bases separating them. This CDR3 has 15 amino acids.

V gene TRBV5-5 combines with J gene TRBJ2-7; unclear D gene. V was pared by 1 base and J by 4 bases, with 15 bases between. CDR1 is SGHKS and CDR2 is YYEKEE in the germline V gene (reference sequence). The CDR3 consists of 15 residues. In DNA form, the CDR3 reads TGTGCCAGCAGCTTGTTAGACTCCAGATCATACGAGCAGTACTTC. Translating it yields CASSLLDSRSYEQYF.

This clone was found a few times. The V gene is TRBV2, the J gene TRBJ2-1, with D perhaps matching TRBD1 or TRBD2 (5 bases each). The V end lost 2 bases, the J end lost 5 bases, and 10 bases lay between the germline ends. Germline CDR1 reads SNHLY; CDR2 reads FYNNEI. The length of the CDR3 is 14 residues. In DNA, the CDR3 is TGTGCCAGCAGTGAATCCAGGGACCACAATGAGCAGTTCTTC. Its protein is CASSESRDHNEQFF.

CDR3 in DNA: TGCGCCAGCAGCTTGGAGTTTGGGGGGAGTGGAAACACCATATATTTT. Translation: CASSLEFGGSGNTIYF. The rearrangement uses TRBV5-1 and TRBJ1-3, with D possibly TRBD1 on 5 matching bases. Germline V gene lookup returns CDR1 SGHRS and CDR2 YFSETQ. Trimming stripped 0 bases from V and 3 bases from J, with 13 bases between. The CDR3 sequence is 16 residues long.

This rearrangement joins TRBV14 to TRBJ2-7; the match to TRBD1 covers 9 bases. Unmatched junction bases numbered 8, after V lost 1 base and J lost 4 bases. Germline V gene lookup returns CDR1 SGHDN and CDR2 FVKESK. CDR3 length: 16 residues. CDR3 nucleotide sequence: TGTGCCAGCAGCCAAGTTCCAGGACAGGGGTCTTACGAGCAGTACTTC. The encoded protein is CASSQVPGQGSYEQYF.

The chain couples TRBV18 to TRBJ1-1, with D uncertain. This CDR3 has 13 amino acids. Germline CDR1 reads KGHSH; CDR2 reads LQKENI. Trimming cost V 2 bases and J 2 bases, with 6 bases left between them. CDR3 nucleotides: TGTGCCAGCTCACCAGTACTAAACACTGAAGCTTTCTTT. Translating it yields CASSPVLNTEAFF.

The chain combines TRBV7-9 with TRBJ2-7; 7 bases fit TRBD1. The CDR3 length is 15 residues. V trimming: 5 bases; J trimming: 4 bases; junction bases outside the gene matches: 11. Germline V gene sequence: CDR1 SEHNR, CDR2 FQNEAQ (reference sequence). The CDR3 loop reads CASSPGQRRLYEQYF. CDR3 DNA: TGTGCCAGCAGCCCGGGACAGAGACGTCTTTACGAGCAGTACTTC.

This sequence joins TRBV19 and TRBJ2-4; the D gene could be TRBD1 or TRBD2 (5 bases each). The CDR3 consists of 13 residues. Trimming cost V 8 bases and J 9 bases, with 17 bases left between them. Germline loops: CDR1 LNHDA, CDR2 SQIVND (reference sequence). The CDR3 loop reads CASLGVYGSIQYF. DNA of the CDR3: TGTGCCAGTCTGGGGGTCTATGGAAGCATTCAGTACTTC.

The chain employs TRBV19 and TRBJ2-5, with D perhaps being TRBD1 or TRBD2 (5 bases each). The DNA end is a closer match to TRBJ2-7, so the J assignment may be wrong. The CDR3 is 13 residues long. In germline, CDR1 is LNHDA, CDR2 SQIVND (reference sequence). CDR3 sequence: CASSMGVYYEQYF. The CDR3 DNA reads TGTGCCAGTAGTATGGGGGTCTACTACGAGCAGTACTTC.

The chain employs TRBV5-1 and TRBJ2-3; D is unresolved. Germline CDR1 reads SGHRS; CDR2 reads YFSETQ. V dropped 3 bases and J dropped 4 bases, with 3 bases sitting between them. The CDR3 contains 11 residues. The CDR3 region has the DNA TGCGCCAGCAGCTCCTCAGATACGCAGTATTTT. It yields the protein CASSSSDTQYF.

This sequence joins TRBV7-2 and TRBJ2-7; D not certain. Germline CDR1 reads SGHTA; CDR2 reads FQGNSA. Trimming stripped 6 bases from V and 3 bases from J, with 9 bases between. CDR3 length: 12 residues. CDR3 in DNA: TGTGCCAGCAGGGTAACGGGCTACGAGCAGTACTTC. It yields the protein CASRVTGYEQYF.

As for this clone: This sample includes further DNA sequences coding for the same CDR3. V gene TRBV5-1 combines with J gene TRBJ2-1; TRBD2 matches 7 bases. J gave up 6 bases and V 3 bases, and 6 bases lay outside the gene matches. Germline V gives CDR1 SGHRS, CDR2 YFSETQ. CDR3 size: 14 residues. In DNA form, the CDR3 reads TGCGCCAGCAGCTGGTGGGGGGGTCCCAATGAGCAGTTCTTC. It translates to CASSWWGGPNEQFF.